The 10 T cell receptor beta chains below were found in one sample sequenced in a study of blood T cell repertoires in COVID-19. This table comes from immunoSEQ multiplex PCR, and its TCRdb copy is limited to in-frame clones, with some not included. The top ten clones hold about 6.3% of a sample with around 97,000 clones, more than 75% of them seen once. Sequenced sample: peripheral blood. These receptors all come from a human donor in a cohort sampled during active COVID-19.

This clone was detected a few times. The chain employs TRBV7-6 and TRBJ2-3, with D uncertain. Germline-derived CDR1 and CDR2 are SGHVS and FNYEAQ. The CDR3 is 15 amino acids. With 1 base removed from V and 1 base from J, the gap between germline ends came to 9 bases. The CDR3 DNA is TGTGCCAGCAGCTTAGGGCCCCAGGGCACAGATACGCAGTATTTT. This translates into CASSLGPQGTDTQYF.

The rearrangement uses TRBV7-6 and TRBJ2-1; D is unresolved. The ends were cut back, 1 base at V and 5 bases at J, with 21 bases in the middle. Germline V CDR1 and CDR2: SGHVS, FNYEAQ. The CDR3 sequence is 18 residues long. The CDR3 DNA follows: TGTGCCAGCAGCTTAGATAGAATTGGTCCCACTGTCCACAATGAGCAGTTCTTC. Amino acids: CASSLDRIGPTVHNEQFF.

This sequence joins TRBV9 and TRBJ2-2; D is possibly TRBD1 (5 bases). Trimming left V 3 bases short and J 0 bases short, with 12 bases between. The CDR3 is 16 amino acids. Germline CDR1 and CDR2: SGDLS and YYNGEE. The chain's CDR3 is CASSETRASNTGELFF. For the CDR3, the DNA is TGTGCCAGCAGCGAAACCAGGGCCTCGAACACCGGGGAGCTGTTTTTT.

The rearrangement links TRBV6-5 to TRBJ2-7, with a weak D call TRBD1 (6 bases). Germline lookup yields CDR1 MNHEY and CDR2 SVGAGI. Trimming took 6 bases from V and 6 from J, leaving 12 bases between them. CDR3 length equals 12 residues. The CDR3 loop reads CASSTGYLEQYF. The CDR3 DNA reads TGTGCCAGCAGCACAGGGTATCTCGAGCAGTACTTC.

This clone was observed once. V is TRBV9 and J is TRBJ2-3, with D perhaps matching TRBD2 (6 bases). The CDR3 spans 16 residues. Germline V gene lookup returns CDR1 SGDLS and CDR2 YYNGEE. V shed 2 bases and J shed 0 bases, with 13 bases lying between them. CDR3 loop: CASSVLRAGSTDTQYF. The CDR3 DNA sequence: TGTGCCAGCAGCGTCCTACGGGCGGGAAGCACAGATACGCAGTATTTT.

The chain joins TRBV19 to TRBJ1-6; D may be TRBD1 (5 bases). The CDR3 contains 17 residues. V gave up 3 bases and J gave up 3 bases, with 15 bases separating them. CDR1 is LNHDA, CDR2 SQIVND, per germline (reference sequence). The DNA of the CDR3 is TGTGCCAGTAGTATCTCGACAGCCGGTTACTATAATTCACCCCTCCACTTT. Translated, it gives CASSISTAGYYNSPLHF.

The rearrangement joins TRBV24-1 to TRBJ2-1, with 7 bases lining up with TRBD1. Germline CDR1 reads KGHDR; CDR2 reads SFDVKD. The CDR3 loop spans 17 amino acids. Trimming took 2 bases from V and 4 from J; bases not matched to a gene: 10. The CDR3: CATSDSHWTGPYNEQFF. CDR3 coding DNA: TGTGCCACCAGTGATTCCCATTGGACAGGCCCTTACAATGAGCAGTTCTTC.

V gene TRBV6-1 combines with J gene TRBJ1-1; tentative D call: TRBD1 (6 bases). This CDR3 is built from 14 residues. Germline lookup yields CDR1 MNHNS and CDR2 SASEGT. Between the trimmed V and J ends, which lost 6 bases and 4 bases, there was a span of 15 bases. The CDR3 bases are TGTGCCAGCAGATCCCCGGGACATCCCACTGAAGCTTTCTTT. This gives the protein CASRSPGHPTEAFF.

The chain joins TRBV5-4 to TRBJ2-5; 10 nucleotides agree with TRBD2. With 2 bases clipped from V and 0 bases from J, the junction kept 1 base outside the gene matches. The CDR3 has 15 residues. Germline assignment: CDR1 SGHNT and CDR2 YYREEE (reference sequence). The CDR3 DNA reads TGTGCCAGCAGCTTTGGACTAGCGGACCAAGAGACCCAGTACTTC. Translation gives CASSFGLADQETQYF.

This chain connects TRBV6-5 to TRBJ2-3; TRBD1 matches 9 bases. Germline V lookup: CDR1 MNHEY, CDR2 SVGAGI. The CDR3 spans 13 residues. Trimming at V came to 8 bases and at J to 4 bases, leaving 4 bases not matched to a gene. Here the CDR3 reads CASRTGGADTQYF. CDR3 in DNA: TGTGCCAGCCGAACAGGGGGCGCAGATACGCAGTATTTT.